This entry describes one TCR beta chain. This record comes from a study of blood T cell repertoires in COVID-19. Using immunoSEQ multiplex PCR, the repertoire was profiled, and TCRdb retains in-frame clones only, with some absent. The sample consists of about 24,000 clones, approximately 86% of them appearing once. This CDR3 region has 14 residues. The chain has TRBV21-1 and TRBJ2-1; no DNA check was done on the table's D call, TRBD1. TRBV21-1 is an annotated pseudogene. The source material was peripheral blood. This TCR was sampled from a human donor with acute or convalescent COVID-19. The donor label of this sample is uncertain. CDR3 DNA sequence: TGTGCCAGCAGCGACCGGGACAGAATAGGTGAGCAGTTCTTC. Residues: CASSDRDRIGEQFF.